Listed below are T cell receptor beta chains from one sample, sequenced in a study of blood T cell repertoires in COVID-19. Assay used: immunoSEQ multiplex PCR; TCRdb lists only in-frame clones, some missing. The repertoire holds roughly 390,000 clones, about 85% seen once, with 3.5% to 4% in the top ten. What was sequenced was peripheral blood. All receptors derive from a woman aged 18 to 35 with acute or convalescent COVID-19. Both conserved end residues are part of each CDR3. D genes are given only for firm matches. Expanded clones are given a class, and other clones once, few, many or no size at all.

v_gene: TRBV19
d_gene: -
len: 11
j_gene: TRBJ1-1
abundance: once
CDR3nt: TGTGCCTCCATGGGGGGTTATGAAGCTTTCTTT
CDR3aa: CASMGGYEAFF

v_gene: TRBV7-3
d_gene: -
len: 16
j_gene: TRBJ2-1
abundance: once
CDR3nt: TGTGCCAGCAGCCGATTCGCGGTGACAGAGAACAATGAGCAGTTCTTC
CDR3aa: CASSRFAVTENNEQFF

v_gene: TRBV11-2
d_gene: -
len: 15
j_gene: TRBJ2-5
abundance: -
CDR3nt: TGTGCCAGCAGCCCTCCGGGGGTTATCCAAGAGACCCAGTACTTC
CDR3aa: CASSPPGVIQETQYF

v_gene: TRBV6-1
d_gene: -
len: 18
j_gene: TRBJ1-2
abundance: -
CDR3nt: TGTGCCAGCAGTGATATAGGCCAGATCTCGTGGGGAGTAAATGGCTACACCTTC
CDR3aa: CASSDIGQISWGVNGYTF

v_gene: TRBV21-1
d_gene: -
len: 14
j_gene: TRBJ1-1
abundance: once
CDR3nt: TGTGCCAGCAGCCCCCCGCGGGGTAATGATGAAGCTTTCTTT
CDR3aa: CASSPPRGNDEAFF

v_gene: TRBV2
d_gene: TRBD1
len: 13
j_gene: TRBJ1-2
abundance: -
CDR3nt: TGTGCCAGCAGTGTCGGACAGGGCTATGGCTACACCTTC
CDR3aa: CASSVGQGYGYTF

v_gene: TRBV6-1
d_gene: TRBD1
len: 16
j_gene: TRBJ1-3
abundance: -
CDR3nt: TGTGCCAGCAGTGCCGGACAGGGCGGGACTGGAAACACCATATATTTT
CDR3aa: CASSAGQGGTGNTIYF

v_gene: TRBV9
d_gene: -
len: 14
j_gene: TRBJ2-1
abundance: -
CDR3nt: TGTGCCAGCAGCGAAGGGGTCGGTTACAATGAGCAGTTCTTC
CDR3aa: CASSEGVGYNEQFF

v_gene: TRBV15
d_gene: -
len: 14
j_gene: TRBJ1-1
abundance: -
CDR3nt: TGTGCCACCAGCAGAGCAGGACAGAACACTGAAGCTTTCTTT
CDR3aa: CATSRAGQNTEAFF

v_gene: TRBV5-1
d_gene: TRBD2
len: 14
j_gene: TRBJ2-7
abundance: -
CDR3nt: TGCGCCAGCAGCGTCGGGACTAGCCTATACGAGCAGTACTTC
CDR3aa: CASSVGTSLYEQYF

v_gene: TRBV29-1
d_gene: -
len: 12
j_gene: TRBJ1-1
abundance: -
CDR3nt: TGCAGCGATCACAGGGAGGGCACTGAAGCTTTCTTT
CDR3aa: CSDHREGTEAFF

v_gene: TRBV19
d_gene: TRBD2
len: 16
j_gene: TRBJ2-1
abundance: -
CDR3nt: TGTGCCAGTAGTATGGATAGCGGGAGGTCCTACAATGAGCAGTTCTTC
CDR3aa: CASSMDSGRSYNEQFF

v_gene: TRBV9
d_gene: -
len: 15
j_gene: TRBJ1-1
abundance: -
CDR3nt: TGTGCCAGCAGCCCACGGGTCTCAGGGGAGACTGAAGCTTTCTTT
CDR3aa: CASSPRVSGETEAFF

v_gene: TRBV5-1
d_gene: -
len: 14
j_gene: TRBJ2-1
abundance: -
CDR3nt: TGCGCCAGCAGCAGGGGAAACCCCTACAATGAGCAGTTCTTC
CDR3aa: CASSRGNPYNEQFF

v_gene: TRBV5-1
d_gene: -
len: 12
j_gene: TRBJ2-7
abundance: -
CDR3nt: TGCGCCAGCAGCTTGGTTAAAAACGAGCAGTACTTC
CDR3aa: CASSLVKNEQYF

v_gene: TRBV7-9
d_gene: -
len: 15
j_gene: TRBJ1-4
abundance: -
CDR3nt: TGTGCCAGCAGCTTAGCGGGCCCTTTTAATGAAAAACTGTTTTTT
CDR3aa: CASSLAGPFNEKLFF

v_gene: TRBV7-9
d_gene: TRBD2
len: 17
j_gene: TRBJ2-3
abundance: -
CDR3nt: TGTGCCAGCAGCTCCGGGACTAGCGGGACCGCTTCAGATACGCAGTATTTT
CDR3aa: CASSSGTSGTASDTQYF

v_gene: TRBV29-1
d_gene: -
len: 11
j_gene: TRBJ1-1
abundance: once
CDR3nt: TGCAGCTATAGAGGAAACACTGAAGCTTTCTTT
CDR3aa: CSYRGNTEAFF

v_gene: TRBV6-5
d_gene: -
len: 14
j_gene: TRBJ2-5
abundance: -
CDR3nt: TGTGCCAGCAGTTTGTCACAGGGTCTCGGGACCCAGTACTTC
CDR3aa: CASSLSQGLGTQYF

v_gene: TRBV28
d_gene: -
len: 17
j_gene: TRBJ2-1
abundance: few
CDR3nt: TGTGCCAGCCTCAAGACCGGGGGGCTAATCTCCTACAATGAGCAGTTCTTC
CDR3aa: CASLKTGGLISYNEQFF

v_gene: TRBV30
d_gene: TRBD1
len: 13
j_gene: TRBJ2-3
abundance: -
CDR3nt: TGTGCCTGGAGGGACAGGGGGGTAGAGGGGCAGTATTTT
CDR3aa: CAWRDRGVEGQYF

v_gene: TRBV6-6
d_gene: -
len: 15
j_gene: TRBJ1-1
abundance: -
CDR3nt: TGTGCCAGCAGTTACGCGATAAGGGACGGAGGGGAAGCTTTCTTT
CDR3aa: CASSYAIRDGGEAFF

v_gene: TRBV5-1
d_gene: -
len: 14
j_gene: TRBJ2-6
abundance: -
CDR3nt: TGCGCCAGCAGCGGAGACTCTGGGGCCAACGTCCTGACTTTC
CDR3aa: CASSGDSGANVLTF

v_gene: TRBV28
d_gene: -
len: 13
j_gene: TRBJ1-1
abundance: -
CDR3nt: TGTGCCAGCAGTTTATCCGGAGACACTGAAGCTTTCTTT
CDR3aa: CASSLSGDTEAFF

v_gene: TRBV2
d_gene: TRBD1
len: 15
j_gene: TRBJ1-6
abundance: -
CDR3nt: TGTGCCAGCATCCCGACAGGGGGCCTTGATTCACCCCTCCACTTT
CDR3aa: CASIPTGGLDSPLHF

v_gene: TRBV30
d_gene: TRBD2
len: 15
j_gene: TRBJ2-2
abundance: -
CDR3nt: TGTGCCTGGAGTCCACTAGCGGGGTTCACCGGGGAGCTGTTTTTT
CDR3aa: CAWSPLAGFTGELFF

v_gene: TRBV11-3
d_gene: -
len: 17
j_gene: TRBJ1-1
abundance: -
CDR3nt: TGTGCCAGCAGCCCAGTAACAGGACCCGGACGGTACACTGAAGCTTTCTTT
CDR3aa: CASSPVTGPGRYTEAFF

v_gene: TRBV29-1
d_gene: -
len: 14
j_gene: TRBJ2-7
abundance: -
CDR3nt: TGCAGCGTTGAAGTTCGGGGGAGCTCCTACGAGCAGTACTTC
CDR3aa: CSVEVRGSSYEQYF

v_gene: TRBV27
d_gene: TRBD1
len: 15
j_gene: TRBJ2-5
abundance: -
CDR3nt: TGTGCCAGCAGTTCTGAGGGACAGGGGGAGGAGACCCAGTACTTC
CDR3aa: CASSSEGQGEETQYF

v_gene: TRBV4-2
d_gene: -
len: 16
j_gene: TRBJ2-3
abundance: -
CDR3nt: TGTGCCAGCAGCCTGTTGACAGGGGACTACACAGATACGCAGTATTTT
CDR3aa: CASSLLTGDYTDTQYF

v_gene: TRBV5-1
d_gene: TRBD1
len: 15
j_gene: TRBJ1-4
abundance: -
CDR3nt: TGCGCCAGCAGCTTCTCGACAGGGGAGGGCGGAAAACTGTTTTTT
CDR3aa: CASSFSTGEGGKLFF

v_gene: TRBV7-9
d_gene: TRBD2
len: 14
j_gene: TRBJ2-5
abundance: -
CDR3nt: TGTGCCAGCAGCTTAGGCCTAGCGGGGGGGACCCAGTACTTC
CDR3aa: CASSLGLAGGTQYF

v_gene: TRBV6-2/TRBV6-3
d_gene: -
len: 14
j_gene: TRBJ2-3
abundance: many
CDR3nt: TGTGCCAGCAGTCTCCTTGGAGCCACAGATACGCAGTATTTT
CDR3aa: CASSLLGATDTQYF

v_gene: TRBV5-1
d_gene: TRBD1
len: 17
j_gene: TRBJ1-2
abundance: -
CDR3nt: TGCGCCAGCAGCGCCTCGGACAGGGTGTTTCGGGACTATGGCTACACCTTC
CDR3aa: CASSASDRVFRDYGYTF

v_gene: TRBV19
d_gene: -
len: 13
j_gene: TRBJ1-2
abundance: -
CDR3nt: TGTGCCAGTAGCTGGGGGGGTAACTATGGCTACACCTTC
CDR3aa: CASSWGGNYGYTF

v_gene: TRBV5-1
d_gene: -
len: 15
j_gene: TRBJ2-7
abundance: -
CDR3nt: TGCGCCAGCAGCTTGGTATCGGGGTCCCACTACGAGCAGTACTTC
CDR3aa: CASSLVSGSHYEQYF

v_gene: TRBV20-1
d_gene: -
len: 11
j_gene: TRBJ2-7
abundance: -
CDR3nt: TGCAGTGCCGACAGCCCCTACGAGCAGTACTTC
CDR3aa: CSADSPYEQYF

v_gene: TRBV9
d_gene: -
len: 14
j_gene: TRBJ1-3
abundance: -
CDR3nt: TGTGCCAGCAGCCCCGGGACATTCGGAAACACCATATATTTT
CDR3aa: CASSPGTFGNTIYF

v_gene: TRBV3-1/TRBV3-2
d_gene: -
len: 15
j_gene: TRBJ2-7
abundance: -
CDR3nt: TGTGCCAGCAGCCAAGACACAGGGCCCCCCTACGAGCAGTACTTC
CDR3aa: CASSQDTGPPYEQYF

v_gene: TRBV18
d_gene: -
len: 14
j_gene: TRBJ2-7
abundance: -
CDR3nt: TGTGCCAGCTCACCACGGGAGATCTCCTACGAGCAGTACTTC
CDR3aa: CASSPREISYEQYF

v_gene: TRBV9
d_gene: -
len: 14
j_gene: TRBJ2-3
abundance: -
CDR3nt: TGTGCCAGCAGCCAAGACATTCAGGCGGATACGCAGTATTTT
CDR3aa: CASSQDIQADTQYF

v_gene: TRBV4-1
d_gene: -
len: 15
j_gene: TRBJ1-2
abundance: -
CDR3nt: TGCGCCAGCAGCCAAGATTTGGCAGGAAACTATGGCTACACCTTC
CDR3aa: CASSQDLAGNYGYTF

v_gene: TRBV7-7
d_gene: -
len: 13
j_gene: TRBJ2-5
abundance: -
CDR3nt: TGTGCCAGCAGCTTACGGGTTCAAGAGACCCAGTACTTC
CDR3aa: CASSLRVQETQYF

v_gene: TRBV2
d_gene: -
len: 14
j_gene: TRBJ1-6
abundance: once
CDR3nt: TGTGCCAGCATCGGGGACACAAATACATCACCCCTCCACTTT
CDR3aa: CASIGDTNTSPLHF

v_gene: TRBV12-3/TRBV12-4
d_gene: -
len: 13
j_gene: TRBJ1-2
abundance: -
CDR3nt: TGTGCCAGCAGCGAAACAGGGTTAAGCGGCTACACCTTC
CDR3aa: CASSETGLSGYTF

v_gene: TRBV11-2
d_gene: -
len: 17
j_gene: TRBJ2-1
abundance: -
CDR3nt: TGTGCCAGCAGCTTAGATTGGGTCAGGTGGGTATACAATGAGCAGTTCTTC
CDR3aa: CASSLDWVRWVYNEQFF

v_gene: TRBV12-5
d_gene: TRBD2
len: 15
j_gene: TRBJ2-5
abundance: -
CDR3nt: TGTGCTAGTGGTGATCCAAGCGGGAGCGGAGAGACCCAGTACTTC
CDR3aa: CASGDPSGSGETQYF

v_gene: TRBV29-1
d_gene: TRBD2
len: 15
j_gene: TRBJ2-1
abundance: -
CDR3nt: TGCAGCGTTGAAGCGACTAGCGGGCCATACAATGAGCAGTTCTTC
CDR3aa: CSVEATSGPYNEQFF

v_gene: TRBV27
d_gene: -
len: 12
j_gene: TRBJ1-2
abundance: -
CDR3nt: TGTGCCAGCAGCACAGGGAAATCGGGCTACACCTTC
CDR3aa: CASSTGKSGYTF

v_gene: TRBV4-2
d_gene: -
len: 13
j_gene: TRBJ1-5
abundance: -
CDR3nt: TGTGCCAGCAGCCAAGAGGCCCGACAGCCCCAGCATTTT
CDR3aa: CASSQEARQPQHF

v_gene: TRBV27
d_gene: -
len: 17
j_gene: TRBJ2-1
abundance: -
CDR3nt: TGTGCCAGCAGCCTAACTGGGGGGGCAAGCTCCTACAATGAGCAGTTCTTC
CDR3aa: CASSLTGGASSYNEQFF

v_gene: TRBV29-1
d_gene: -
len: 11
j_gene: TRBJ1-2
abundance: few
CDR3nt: TGCAGCGTTCAATCGGGAACTGGCTACACCTTC
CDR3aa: CSVQSGTGYTF

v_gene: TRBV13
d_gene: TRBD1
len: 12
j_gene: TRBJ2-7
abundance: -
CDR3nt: TGTGCCGTCGGGACAGGCGGCTACGAGCAGTACTTC
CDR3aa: CAVGTGGYEQYF